Given below is one T cell receptor (beta chain) in context. Antigen unknown. This sample is drawn from a study of pediatric ulcerative colitis. Study background: Disease was pancolitis in several and left-sided in two, histology-confirmed.

Germline lookup yields CDR1 SGHAT and CDR2 FQNNGV. V lost 1 base and J 0 bases, leaving 9 bases between the germline ends. The CDR3 is 15 amino acids. Study-wide findings and caveats: Two rectal CDR3 clonotypes occurred in all ulcerative colitis patients.

The table came from immunoSEQ multiplex PCR; TCRdb's copy has only in-frame clones and leaves some out. Of around 61,000 clones in the sample, roughly 90% are singletons; the top ten hold 3% to 4.5%. The sequence derives from a boy aged 5-17 years with severe ulcerative colitis. The source material was blood. The gene calls are TRBV11-2 and TRBJ2-5; no definite D call. The CDR3 DNA follows: TGTGCCAGCAGCTTAGTTGTGGCGAACCAAGAGACCCAGTACTTC. This sequence encodes CASSLVVANQETQYF.